This T cell receptor (beta chain) emerged from a study of tumor-infiltrating lymphocytes in primary liver carcinoma. The study, taken as a whole, reports: Tumor-blood pairs (like tumor-adjacent pairs) overlapped less than tumor region pairs did.

As regards this clonotype: The antigen remains undetermined. A junction end diverges from the germline sequence, so it may reflect a read error.

TCR beta cDNA came from about 470 ng total RNA, primed with a constant-region primer. Three nested multiplex PCR rounds of slightly modified ARM-PCR generated TCR beta libraries. TCRdb analysed the multiplex PCR reads with MiXCR anew, one entry per CDR3 protein. Among roughly 100,000 distinct CDR3 sequences listed, 80% to 85% were seen once. Investigators took RNA and DNA out together from approximately 22-30 mg of unsorted bulk tissue. Each tumor sample had over 90% viable tumor cells. Sequencing was carried out using liver tumor tissue from sampling region 3. This sample's subset: tumor region T3, left-lateral pole. The receptor was derived from a man aged 40-50 years with primary liver carcinoma and hepatitis B virus infection.

CDR3 nucleotides: TGTGCCAACAGTTACTCTGAGGGAGGGCCTGATGAGCAGTTTTTC. This codes for CANSYSEGGPDEQFF. The chain couples TRBV6-5 to TRBJ2-1; TRBD2 matches 7 bases. The CDR3 contains 15 residues. CDR1 and CDR2 (germline): MNHEY, SVGAGI.